The 8 T cell receptor beta chains below were found in one sample sequenced in a study of T cell responses to AZD1222 COVID-19 vaccine (dated by TCRdb to the early 2020s). The time point tag for this specimen amounts to: about 28 days (+/-7) after the second vaccine dose. Library construction relied on the immunoSEQ multiplex PCR assay. Sourced from immuneACCESS, this table was stored by TCRdb with only in-frame sequences that have V and J called. A share of the clones is absent; for the studies checked, an unresolved V gene accounts for under half, and the remainder has no known explanation. This sample comprises 150,000 to 200,000 clones, about 92% of them detected only once. Of the sample, roughly 0.98% falls within the top ten clones. The specimen comprised peripheral blood, sampled 28 days after the second AZD1222 dose. These receptor sequences come from an adult who received the AZD1222 COVID-19 vaccine.

Only a few counts were recorded for this clone. The J gene is TRBJ1-3, the V gene TRBV18; no firm D call. The ends were cut back, 10 bases at V and 0 bases at J, with 16 bases in the middle. This CDR3 is 15 amino acids long. Germline V CDR1 and CDR2: KGHSH, LQKENI. DNA of the CDR3: TGTGCCACCTCGCCGGCTTACCTCTCTGGAAACACCATATATTTT. This translates into CATSPAYLSGNTIYF.

The genes are TRBV29-1 and TRBJ1-4, with D tentatively TRBD1 (5 bases). CDR3 length: 13 residues. The V end was cut by 6 bases, the J end by 4 bases, with 12 bases between. CDR1 is SQVTM and CDR2 is ANQGSEA in the germline V gene. The DNA of the CDR3 is TGCAGCGTCGGGGGACGGAGTAATGAAAAACTGTTTTTT. Its protein product is CSVGGRSNEKLFF. The full variable domain, its missing parts supplied by reference TRBV29-1 and TRBJ1-4, is SAVISQKPSRDICQRGTSLTIQCQVDSQVTMMFWYRQQPGQSLTLIATANQGSEATYESGFVIDKFPISRPNLTFSTLTVSNMSPEDSSIYLCSVGGRSNEKLFFGSGTQLSVL.

V gene TRBV29-1 combines with J gene TRBJ1-2; D not resolved. The CDR3 is made up of 13 amino acids. Trimming took off 0 bases at V and 4 bases at J, with 9 bases between the two ends. Germline V gene data show CDR1 as SQVTM and CDR2 as ANQGSEA. The CDR3 loop is CSVEDIRSYGYTF. CDR3 nucleotide sequence: TGCAGCGTTGAAGATATACGGAGCTATGGCTACACCTTC. The variable domain in full, with the rest retrieved from reference TRBV29-1 and TRBJ1-2, is SAVISQKPSRDICQRGTSLTIQCQVDSQVTMMFWYRQQPGQSLTLIATANQGSEATYESGFVIDKFPISRPNLTFSTLTVSNMSPEDSSIYLCSVEDIRSYGYTFGSGTRLTVV.

The genes are TRBV29-1 and TRBJ2-5; TRBD1 aligns across 10 bases. V lost 4 bases and J lost 4; bases outside the gene matches: 9. This CDR3 is built from 15 residues. Germline V gives CDR1 SQVTM, CDR2 ANQGSEA. The CDR3 region is CSVAGQGDGTETQYF. The CDR3 DNA sequence: TGCAGCGTTGCCGGACAGGGGGATGGAACAGAGACCCAGTACTTC.

This chain uses TRBV27 with TRBJ1-1, with D possibly being TRBD1 (5 bases). V was clipped by 6 bases and J by 7 bases, with 9 bases between them. The CDR3 length is 11 residues. Germline V CDR1 and CDR2: MNHEY, SMNVEV (reference sequence). As DNA, the CDR3 is TGTGCCAGCAGCAACGGGGGTGAAGCTTTCTTT. Translation gives CASSNGGEAFF.

The chain is built from TRBV10-1 and TRBJ2-7, with no clear D. Germline assignment: CDR1 WNHNN and CDR2 SYGVQD (reference sequence). V lost 9 bases to trimming and J lost 2 bases, with 11 bases between them. The CDR3 sequence is 12 residues long. The CDR3 sequence: CARRSRTYEQYF. The CDR3 DNA follows: TGCGCCAGGAGGAGCCGGACCTACGAGCAGTACTTC.

This clone was detected a few times. CDR3 sequence (DNA): TGTGCCAGCAGTGTAGCGGCGGGACACCTTAATTCACCCCTCCACTTT. Translated: CASSVAAGHLNSPLHF. The V gene is TRBV7-9, the J gene TRBJ1-6; D possibly corresponds to TRBD1 (6 bases). The CDR3 has 16 amino acids. V gave up 6 bases and J gave up 6 bases, with 18 bases separating them. Germline-derived CDR1 and CDR2 are SEHNR and FQNEAQ (reference sequence).

The chain has TRBV20-1 and TRBJ2-7; TRBD1 aligns across 7 bases. Germline-derived CDR1 and CDR2 are DFQATT and SNEGSKA (reference sequence). The CDR3 length is 14 residues. The junction had 9 bases not matched to a gene; V was cut back by 3 bases and J by 4 bases. The CDR3 spells CSASRRQGEYEQYF. The DNA for the CDR3 is TGCAGTGCTAGTCGGCGACAGGGAGAGTACGAGCAGTACTTC.